This T cell receptor (beta chain) was obtained from a study of CXCR3-negative and CXCR3-positive naive CD8 T cells. Study-wide background: Close to 135 million TRB reads were obtained in total, which works out to about 1.5 +/- 0.3 million per library. Study results and caveats: For the naive subsets, surface CD5 was similar, and TCR strength was inferred from TRB CDR3 properties. Similar TRBV-TRBJ usage characterized naive CXCR3-negative and CXCR3-positive cells; memory cells differed. Diversity proved comparably high across both naive subsets and much lower in memory CD8+ cells.

TRB cDNA libraries were made by UMI-labeled 5' RACE. TCRdb re-called the 5' RACE reads; one entry per CDR3 protein, DNA not given. The repertoire table contains about 130,000 distinct CDR3 sequences. In regard to this clonotype: What it binds is not known.

The CDR3 runs to 17 residues. Germline CDR1 is SGHTA and CDR2 is FQGNSA. This TCR was recovered from a human donor in good health. Some clones in this sample may be carry-over from other donors' samples. The chain combines TRBV7-2 with TRBJ2-2. The sample comprised naive CXCR3- CD8+ T cells from blood. Stated subset: CD45RO-CCR7+CD27+CD95- naive CD8+ T cells lacking CXCR3 (TNR3-). This CDR3 reads CASSLVGPPINTGELFF.